The text below deals with one T cell receptor beta chain. The CDR3 length is 16 residues. Germline V CDR1 and CDR2: SNHLY, FYNNEI. V trimming: 4 bases; J trimming: 3 bases; junction bases outside the gene matches: 6. Only in-frame clones appear in the TCRdb table, and some are missing; sequencing was by immunoSEQ multiplex PCR. The table has roughly 170,000 clones, roughly 81% seen once; the top ten hold less than 9%. The entry originates in a study of blood T cell repertoires in COVID-19. Sequenced: peripheral blood. The receptor's source is a man in his forties who had recovered from COVID-19. The chain is built from TRBV2 and TRBJ2-2; 9 bases match TRBD1. CDR3 nucleotide sequence: TGTGCCAGCAGTGGAGGACAGGGGATTTACACCGGGGAGCTGTTTTTT. This translates into CASSGGQGIYTGELFF.